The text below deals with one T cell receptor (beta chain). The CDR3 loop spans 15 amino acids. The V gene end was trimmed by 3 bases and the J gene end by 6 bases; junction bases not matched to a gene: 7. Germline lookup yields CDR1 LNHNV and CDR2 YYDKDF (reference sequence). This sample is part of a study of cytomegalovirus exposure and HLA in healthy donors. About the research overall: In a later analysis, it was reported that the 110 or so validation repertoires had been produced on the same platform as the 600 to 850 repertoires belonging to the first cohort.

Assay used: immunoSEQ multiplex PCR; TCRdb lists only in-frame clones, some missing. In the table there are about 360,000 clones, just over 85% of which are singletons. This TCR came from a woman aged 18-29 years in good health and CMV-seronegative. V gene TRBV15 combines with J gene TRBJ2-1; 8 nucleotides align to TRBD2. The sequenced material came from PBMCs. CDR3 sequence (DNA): TGTGCCACCAGCAGTGGAACCAGCGGGAGCAATGAGCAGTTCTTC. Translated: CATSSGTSGSNEQFF.